This TCR beta chain was retrieved from a study of cytomegalovirus exposure and HLA in healthy donors (dated by TCRdb to the late 2010s). Background on the whole study: An earlier analysis of more than 550 of the donors reported 276 Gb of sequence data and around 120 million unique TCR beta sequences obtained from approximately 180 million T cells. An early release that covered about 600 HLA-typed donors contained about 300 gigabases of sequencing data and about 93 million unique TCR sequences. Among the roughly 410 genotyped donors, around 81% belonged to the genetic ancestry cluster associated with self-reported Caucasian donors. The study aimed to test whether cataloging public T cell receptors could reveal signatures of past pathogen exposure. Using immunosequencing, the study profiled T cell repertoires from about 650 subjects and related those repertoires to cytomegalovirus serostatus. A separate validation cohort of about 110 different subjects was used in addition to the roughly 670-subject first cohort. To predict cytomegalovirus infection status, the study combined high-throughput TCR immunosequencing, statistical association of individual TCRs with disease status, and machine learning. In a later analysis, previously published TCR beta repertoires from about 640 donors were re-analyzed and high-resolution HLA genotyping was added so that TCR occurrence patterns could be studied. In the later analysis, no new phenotypic data were used to find candidate immune exposures; instead, reliance was placed on TCR beta sequences and their occurrence across donors. An earlier analysis of approximately 500 of the donors applied high-throughput TCR beta sequencing to assess whether each TCR beta V gene segment acted as functional or pseudogenic. Donor age, sex, ethnicity and CMV serostatus were compiled alongside the repertoire data. In a later genetic analysis, genome-wide SNP genotypes for about three fifths of the roughly 670 donors were used, and that subset was treated as a discovery cohort. All discovery cohort repertoires had been generated on a single sequencing platform. HLA typing covered class I and class II loci at four-digit resolution. The number of typed donors differed by locus: roughly 629-640 for A, B, C, DRB1 and DQB1; 522 for DQA1; approximately 610 for DPA1; and roughly 490 for DPB1. Roughly 5 DR-DQ haplotypes were handled as single units for association and clustering, since linkage in the cohort was strong. On average, roughly 200,000 unique TCR beta nucleotide sequences were sequenced per donor among 398 genotyped donors of the cohort, with roughly a sixth of those sequences being non-productive. Summary of the overall study and its limitations: Broadly in line with IMGT annotations, most TCR beta V segments showed up in productive rearrangements about 87% or about 30% of the time in an earlier analysis of around 600 of the donors. The authors suggested that the approach could potentially be extended to other disease states and immunological phenotypes. Correlated functional status among segregating V segments might reflect linkage disequilibrium, but an unknown experimental factor could not be ruled out. While some public TCRs were present in many individuals, most TCR sequences turned up only very rarely across donors. According to a later genetic analysis, donors in an Asian-associated ancestry cluster had fewer N-insertions in productive TCRs than the approximately 690-donor mean. In vitro tests confirmed that a few of the cytomegalovirus-associated TCR beta chains recognize cytomegalovirus antigens. Presence/absence analyses assumed roughly uniform sequencing depth across donors, an assumption that may not hold. Strong co-occurrence of HLA alleles, especially DR and DQ, made assigning TCR associations to individual alleles difficult. Only TCR beta chains were sequenced in this cohort, and the absence of alpha or paired-chain data limited detectable features. In a later analysis, TCR association rates were found to vary across HLA loci, with the most associated TCRs seen for DRB1 alleles and the fewest for HLA-C alleles. A further reported finding was that TCR beta sequences accurately predicted the HLA-A and HLA-B alleles for most subjects in the first cohort. The sequencing pipeline was judged likely to have produced a cluster of highly shared sequence variants as a technical artifact. Several of the top co-occurrence clusters appeared to be linked to parvovirus B19, influenza, CMV and Epstein-Barr virus, according to a later analysis. The classifier was reported to diagnose cytomegalovirus status with high specificity and sensitivity in both the original and validation cohorts. Because HLA typing was missing for some donors at each locus, association tests included only the typed subset. A later genetic analysis associated a missense DCLRE1C variant with V-gene and J-gene trimming of TCR beta chains, and an independent cohort replicated the association. The study gave a list of 150 to 200 TCR beta chains associated with cytomegalovirus. Compared with equally common non-associated chains, HLA-associated TCR beta chains in a later analysis were more clonally expanded and had lower generation probabilities. CMV serostatus was the only immune exposure information available for the cohort. Because the 87-base-pair reads could not distinguish some IMGT-functional V segments, including TRBV6-2 and TRBV6-3, those segments were excluded. A later analysis associated about 17,000 TCR beta sequences with specific HLA alleles at a false discovery rate of 0.05. About 15 rarely observed V segments, including chromosome 9 orphons, were excluded from the earlier analysis of almost 600 of the donors because counts were too low. Most CMV-associated TCR beta chains appeared to be HLA-restricted in a later analysis, and the HLA associations seemed to be driven largely by CMV exposure.

Trimming removed 3 bases from V and 8 bases from J; the gene matches leave 15 bases unexplained. From the germline V gene, CDR1 is SQVTM and CDR2 is ANQGSEA. CDR3 length: 16 amino acids, cysteine to phenylalanine. Just the 48-base CDR3 DNA is kept, in frame starting at base 1. Comment on this clone: Its specific antigen is unknown. No much larger clonotype is one base removed from it; base qualities were not supplied.

Libraries were prepared through the immunoSEQ multiplex PCR assay. For the multiplex PCR, a mixture combining 60 forward primers for TCR Vbeta segments and 13 reverse primers for TCR Jbeta segments was used. A multiplex PCR assay on genomic DNA amplified the CDR3 region of rearranged TCR beta genes. On the Illumina HiSeq System, the amplified TCR beta libraries were sequenced as 87-base-pair reads. The published analysis was carried out like this. A later analysis counted tens of millions of unique TCR beta chains across the 700 or so repertoires, and some 11 million of these chains were shared by at least two donors. A nearest-neighbor algorithm error-corrected the raw reads and collapsed the reads into unique sequences, merging closely related sequences to remove PCR and sequencing errors. CDR3 sequences were aligned to IMGT reference sequences to assign V, D and J gene segments. For a sequence to be retained, at least a six-nucleotide match to both a V gene segment and a J gene segment was required. A rearrangement counted as productive if the CDR3 had no stop codons and remained in frame with V and J, and every other rearrangement counted as non-productive. Following IMGT convention, CDR3 was defined as the stretch from the second conserved V-encoded cysteine up to the conserved J-encoded phenylalanine. In an earlier analysis of more than 550 of the donors, sequences lacking an unambiguous match to a single V gene segment were excluded. An earlier analysis of 550 to 650 of the donors classified V segments as functional when productive rearrangements were above 56.7% and as segregating when the standard deviation between donors was above 5%. A statistical classification framework was built for diagnosing cytomegalovirus status from the catalog of TCR beta chain sequences. In a later analysis, V and J genes were assigned by comparing TCR nucleotide sequences against IMGT/GENE-DB human TR gene sequences. The TCRdist pipeline was used in a later analysis to assign CDR3 sequences and most-parsimonious VDJ recombination scenarios. In a later analysis, each TCR beta chain was defined by its CDR3 amino acid sequence together with its V-gene family, and reads lacking a unique V-gene family were excluded. As a way to deal with suspected cross-contamination and a sequencing artifact, a later analysis dropped 450 to 700 nucleotide sequences that were highly shared and had low generation probability. For each public chain, a later analysis derived a clonal expansion index from normalized ranks of inferred template counts within each repertoire. In a later analysis, generation probabilities were computed using a VDJ recombination model fitted to out-of-frame rearrangements, and the results were checked against IGoR. In a later analysis, TCR-TCR, TCR-HLA and TCR-CMV co-occurrence was scored with hypergeometric tests, and a repertoire-size bias correction was applied to TCR pairs. To estimate false discovery rates, a later analysis permuted the HLA or CMV assignments 20 times. In a later analysis, co-occurring TCRs were grouped with DBSCAN, and TCRdist sequence similarity was added when clustering was performed within HLA-allele-positive subsets. Repertoires with fewer than 30,000 or more than 120,000 public chains, plus five repertoires with anomalous nucleotide sharing, were excluded from co-occurrence clustering. This is the immuneACCESS table as TCRdb keeps it, with only in-frame sequences that have V and J called. A part of the clones is gone; compared with another copy, unresolved V genes explain less than half, and the rest is unexplained. V and J calls and clone size are copied from that table; D and trimming were computed from the DNA. This sample has 95,000 to 150,000 clones in its table, and 76% of those were observed once. The top ten clonotypes cover about 2% of the sample.

The cohort comprised some 680 healthy bone marrow donors. Cohort members were all nominally healthy when sampled, although unrecorded immune exposures were likely present. The donor was CMV seronegative and was included in the group of a few hundred seronegative cohort members. Every donor gave a peripheral blood sample, and the peripheral blood mononuclear cells from that sample were used for TCR beta sequencing. The Qiagen DNeasy Blood Extraction Kit was used to extract genomic DNA from the blood cell samples. This TCR came from a man aged 50-59 years in good health and CMV-seronegative. The chain uses TRBV29-1 and TRBJ1-3, and TRBD1 matches 8 of the central bases. Sequencing was carried out using PBMCs. The DNA sequence reads TGCAGCGTTGATACAAGCGGGCAGGGGGCCACGGACACCATATATTTT. It translates as CSVDTSGQGATDTIYF. With the portions outside the CDR3 filled from the reference TRBV29-1 and TRBJ1-3 genes, the complete variable region becomes SAVISQKPSRDICQRGTSLTIQCQVDSQVTMMFWYRQQPGQSLTLIATANQGSEATYESGFVIDKFPISRPNLTFSTLTVSNMSPEDSSIYLCSVDTSGQGATDTIYFGEGSWLTVV.